Detailed here is one TCR beta chain. The sample originates from a study of blood T cell repertoires in COVID-19. The germline V gene encodes CDR1 MNHEY and CDR2 SMNVEV (reference sequence). The ends lost 3 bases at V and 6 bases at J; junction bases unmatched: 4. This CDR3 is built from 14 residues. Source study methods: Estimation of nucleated cell counts was performed using reference gene primer amplification. TCRdb's copy holds only in-frame clones and misses some; the assay was immunoSEQ multiplex PCR. V, J and clone size are those of that table, while D and trimming were read from the DNA. The table records 100,000 or so clones, 80% to 90% of them present only once.

This clonotype was sampled from a woman of 80 years or more with acute or convalescent COVID-19. The chain recombines TRBV27 with TRBJ2-1; 8 bases align to TRBD2. The sample was peripheral blood. CDR3 amino acids: CASSFTAGGNEQFF. The CDR3, as DNA: TGTGCCAGCAGTTTTACGGCGGGGGGCAATGAGCAGTTCTTC.